The 5 T cell receptor beta chains listed next were all sequenced from one sample in a study of blood T cell repertoires in COVID-19. The repertoire was sequenced with immunoSEQ multiplex PCR; TCRdb's copy has only in-frame clones and lacks some. Of about 130,000 clones listed, around four fifths are singletons. The sample was PBMCs or T cells enriched from blood (not recorded which). The receptors here all came from a man aged 25 to 45 who had recovered from COVID-19.

The chain links TRBV27 to TRBJ1-2; 8 positions match TRBD1. Trimming at V came to 4 bases and at J to 0 bases, leaving 4 bases not matched to a gene. CDR1 and CDR2 from the germline V gene are MNHEY and SMNVEV (reference sequence). The CDR3 totals 15 residues. The CDR3 DNA sequence: TGTGCCAGCAGTTCGGGACAGGTAGCTAACTATGGCTACACCTTC. Translating gives CASSSGQVANYGYTF.

This chain joins TRBV29-1 and TRBJ2-5; the D gene is possibly TRBD1 (6 bases). V lost 1 base and J 0 bases, leaving 12 bases between the germline ends. The V gene's germline CDR1 is SQVTM and CDR2 ANQGSEA. CDR3 length equals 15 residues. CDR3: CSVEAQGRNQETQYF. DNA for the CDR3: TGCAGCGTTGAAGCCCAGGGGAGAAACCAAGAGACCCAGTACTTC.

This clone was picked up a small number of times. The chain carries TRBV9 and TRBJ1-3; D gene ambiguous. This CDR3 spans 15 amino acids. Germline CDR1 and CDR2: SGDLS and YYNGEE. Trimming took off 2 bases at V and 1 base at J, with 10 bases between the two ends. The CDR3 is CASSVRRESGNTIYF. The CDR3 nucleotides read TGTGCCAGCAGCGTGAGGAGGGAATCTGGAAACACCATATATTTT.

The rearrangement joins TRBV27 to TRBJ2-2, with 9 bases matching TRBD1. Losses at the gene ends were 6 bases for V and 3 bases for J; bases not matched to a gene: 5. Looked up from germline, CDR1 is MNHEY and CDR2 is SMNVEV (reference sequence). This CDR3 spans 15 amino acids. The CDR3 here is CASRRQGVDTGELFF. Here the CDR3 DNA reads TGTGCCAGCAGGAGACAGGGGGTCGACACCGGGGAGCTGTTTTTT.

The chain employs TRBV7-2 and TRBJ1-6; D not resolved. Germline loops: CDR1 SGHTA, CDR2 FQGNSA. Trimming left V 1 base short and J 6 bases short, with 10 bases between. This CDR3 comprises 15 residues. The CDR3 here is CASSLVQEPNSPLHF. The CDR3 coding sequence is TGTGCCAGCAGCTTAGTTCAGGAACCTAATTCACCCCTCCACTTT.